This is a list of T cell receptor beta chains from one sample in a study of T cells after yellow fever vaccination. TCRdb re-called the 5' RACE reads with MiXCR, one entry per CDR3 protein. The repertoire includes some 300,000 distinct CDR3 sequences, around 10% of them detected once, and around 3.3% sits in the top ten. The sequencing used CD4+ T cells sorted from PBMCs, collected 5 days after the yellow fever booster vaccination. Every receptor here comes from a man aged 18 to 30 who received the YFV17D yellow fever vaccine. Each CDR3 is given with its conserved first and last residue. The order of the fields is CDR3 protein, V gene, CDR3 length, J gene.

CDR3aa: CAISDPGKHEQYF
v_gene: TRBV10-3
len: 13
j_gene: TRBJ2-7

CDR3aa: CASSSATNAFF
v_gene: TRBV19
len: 11
j_gene: TRBJ1-1

CDR3aa: CASLSRDSTEAFF
v_gene: TRBV7-8
len: 13
j_gene: TRBJ1-1

CDR3aa: CASSFARGQGEQFF
v_gene: TRBV27
len: 14
j_gene: TRBJ2-1

CDR3aa: CASSYDRRVRTSTDTQYF
v_gene: TRBV5-5
len: 18
j_gene: TRBJ2-3

CDR3aa: CASSPPPGRGGLRDTQYF
v_gene: TRBV16
len: 18
j_gene: TRBJ2-3

CDR3aa: CASSGIVNTEAFF
v_gene: TRBV5-1
len: 13
j_gene: TRBJ1-1

CDR3aa: CASSTTKDNEQFF
v_gene: TRBV5-4
len: 13
j_gene: TRBJ2-1

CDR3aa: CASSFSPRRYNSPLHF
v_gene: TRBV27
len: 16
j_gene: TRBJ1-6

CDR3aa: CASSSLGLATEAFF
v_gene: TRBV7-2
len: 14
j_gene: TRBJ1-1

CDR3aa: CASSPQGITNSPLHF
v_gene: TRBV18
len: 15
j_gene: TRBJ1-6

CDR3aa: CSASRGLAGGYNEQFF
v_gene: TRBV20-1
len: 16
j_gene: TRBJ2-1

CDR3aa: CASSLRPIGEGEQFF
v_gene: TRBV5-1
len: 15
j_gene: TRBJ2-1

CDR3aa: CASSLVALLGQETQYF
v_gene: TRBV7-2
len: 16
j_gene: TRBJ2-5

CDR3aa: CASSPHAPTGGEEQFF
v_gene: TRBV6-2/TRBV6-3
len: 16
j_gene: TRBJ2-1

CDR3aa: CASSSQGQGTQYF
v_gene: TRBV7-2
len: 13
j_gene: TRBJ2-5

CDR3aa: CATTTVNTGELFF
v_gene: TRBV7-9
len: 13
j_gene: TRBJ2-2

CDR3aa: CASSYRPAEGAYNEQFF
v_gene: TRBV27
len: 17
j_gene: TRBJ2-1

CDR3aa: CAIRRQGARDEQFF
v_gene: TRBV10-3
len: 14
j_gene: TRBJ2-1

CDR3aa: CASSTLLLGQLAKNIQYF
v_gene: TRBV11-3
len: 18
j_gene: TRBJ2-4

CDR3aa: CASSPRGVSGNTIYF
v_gene: TRBV4-3
len: 15
j_gene: TRBJ1-3

CDR3aa: CASSQERRTEAFF
v_gene: TRBV4-2
len: 13
j_gene: TRBJ1-1

CDR3aa: CSARDVGGANEKLFF
v_gene: TRBV20-1
len: 15
j_gene: TRBJ1-4

CDR3aa: CASSLTRASSSNEQFF
v_gene: TRBV12-3/TRBV12-4
len: 16
j_gene: TRBJ2-1

CDR3aa: CASSQGGTLPDTQYF
v_gene: TRBV14
len: 15
j_gene: TRBJ2-3

CDR3aa: CASSRGQGDRTDTQYF
v_gene: TRBV23-1
len: 16
j_gene: TRBJ2-3

CDR3aa: CASSTTGGSYNEQFF
v_gene: TRBV19
len: 15
j_gene: TRBJ2-1

CDR3aa: CASSLEGAGEQYF
v_gene: TRBV10-1
len: 13
j_gene: TRBJ2-7

CDR3aa: CASSQTGTGGVGETQYF
v_gene: TRBV6-5
len: 17
j_gene: TRBJ2-5

CDR3aa: CASSYMETQYF
v_gene: TRBV7-8
len: 11
j_gene: TRBJ2-5

CDR3aa: CASSPAGGYNSPLHF
v_gene: TRBV5-6
len: 15
j_gene: TRBJ1-6

CDR3aa: CASSPIGTGAEQYF
v_gene: TRBV18
len: 14
j_gene: TRBJ2-7

CDR3aa: CASSQDAGTGSGANVLTF
v_gene: TRBV4-3
len: 18
j_gene: TRBJ2-6

CDR3aa: CASSPSGDTEAFF
v_gene: TRBV18
len: 13
j_gene: TRBJ1-1

CDR3aa: CSGTGGNEETQYF
v_gene: TRBV29-1
len: 13
j_gene: TRBJ2-5

CDR3aa: CATSQGAFRNGYTF
v_gene: TRBV24-1
len: 14
j_gene: TRBJ1-2

CDR3aa: CASSPRQGLSGNTIYF
v_gene: TRBV7-2
len: 16
j_gene: TRBJ1-3

CDR3aa: CASGGQGSYEQYF
v_gene: TRBV6-5
len: 13
j_gene: TRBJ2-7

CDR3aa: CSAGKGAGYGYTF
v_gene: TRBV20-1
len: 13
j_gene: TRBJ1-2

CDR3aa: CASTSSSFGNSPLHF
v_gene: TRBV28
len: 15
j_gene: TRBJ1-6

CDR3aa: CASSFYSGGYQETQYF
v_gene: TRBV7-9
len: 16
j_gene: TRBJ2-5

CDR3aa: CASSVSSGGPEGTQYF
v_gene: TRBV9
len: 16
j_gene: TRBJ2-5

CDR3aa: CAISEGRGTKNIQYF
v_gene: TRBV10-3
len: 15
j_gene: TRBJ2-4

CDR3aa: CASSVGPGHSNQPQHF
v_gene: TRBV9
len: 16
j_gene: TRBJ1-5

CDR3aa: CASSPTLLRGMQYF
v_gene: TRBV7-2
len: 14
j_gene: TRBJ2-3

CDR3aa: CASSLGDLFSYEQYF
v_gene: TRBV7-2
len: 15
j_gene: TRBJ2-7

CDR3aa: CSVRRVSLEDTQYF
v_gene: TRBV29-1
len: 14
j_gene: TRBJ2-3

CDR3aa: CASSLRTSGDTYNEQFF
v_gene: TRBV14
len: 17
j_gene: TRBJ2-1

CDR3aa: CAISPGTGGFGETQYF
v_gene: TRBV10-3
len: 16
j_gene: TRBJ2-5

CDR3aa: CASSERRSSYNEQFF
v_gene: TRBV2
len: 15
j_gene: TRBJ2-1

CDR3aa: CASSLHQGPGTDTQYF
v_gene: TRBV4-1
len: 16
j_gene: TRBJ2-3

CDR3aa: CSARRPGGLYTEAFF
v_gene: TRBV20-1
len: 15
j_gene: TRBJ1-1

CDR3aa: CASSQGNANNEQFF
v_gene: TRBV3-1
len: 14
j_gene: TRBJ2-1

CDR3aa: CASSYSLSSGNTIYF
v_gene: TRBV6-5
len: 15
j_gene: TRBJ1-3